Listed here are 9 T cell receptor beta chains from one sample, sequenced in a study of T cell clonality in common variable immunodeficiency. General study points: In common variable immunodeficiency, TCR beta chains reportedly carried fewer deletions and N-nucleotide insertions.

Generated by immunoSEQ multiplex PCR, the TCRdb table keeps only in-frame clones and is missing some. The data list over 30,000 clones, none observed once; 6.5% to 8% falls to the top ten. These receptors have no known antigen. The specimen was peripheral blood mononuclear cells. These receptors all come from a human donor with common variable immunodeficiency.

This clone was counted many times. With the read ending 3 residues before the CDR3 end, the germline J gene is used to fill in that end. The rearrangement joins TRBV5-4 to TRBJ2-3; 8 bases line up with TRBD1. CDR3 length: 15 residues. V lost 2 bases to trimming and J lost 3 bases; unmatched junction nucleotides: 5. The V gene's germline CDR1 is SGHNT and CDR2 YYREEE (reference sequence). CDR3 region: CASSLDGTGTDTQYF. CDR3 DNA, as far as it was read: TGTGCCAGCAGCTTAGACGGGACAGGAACAGATACG.

Sample share makes this clone medium-sized. Read sequence stops 3 residues before the CDR3 end, and the germline J gene provides the missing end. The chain employs TRBV7-2 and TRBJ2-7, with D unresolved. The CDR3 contains 14 residues. Germline V gene lookup returns CDR1 SGHTA and CDR2 FQGNSA. The germline V and J ends were trimmed by 1 base and 4 bases, with 11 bases remaining between them. CDR3 protein: CASSLVVGEYEQYF. The sequenced part of the CDR3 DNA is TGTGCCAGCAGCTTAGTGGTGGGCGAGTACGAG.

On this clone: The CDR3 goes on 3 residues after the read ends, and that part is filled in from the germline J gene. This chain uses TRBV6-2 or TRBV6-3 with TRBJ2-7; TRBD2 matches 7 bases. The trim removed 0 bases at V and 5 bases at J, leaving 1 base unmatched. Germline-derived CDR1 and CDR2 are MNHEY and SVGEGT. The CDR3 spans 13 residues. The sequenced part of the CDR3 DNA is TGTGCCAGCAGTTACTCGAGCGGGGACGAG. This translates into CASSYSSGDE. The CDR3 reads in full as CASSYSSGDEQYF.

This clone has a handful of counts. The read comes to an end 3 residues before the CDR3 does, leaving the germline J gene to fill in the end. The genes are TRBV19 and TRBJ1-5; the D gene is possibly TRBD1 (6 bases). Trimming removed 4 bases at V and 7 bases at J, with 23 bases between. This CDR3 spans 17 amino acids. Germline V gene lookup returns CDR1 LNHDA and CDR2 SQIVND (reference sequence). The CDR3 region is CASSTQPLTGRVQPQHF. The DNA read from the CDR3 is TGTGCCAGTAGTACCCAACCTCTGACAGGACGTGTCCAGCCC.

Turning to this clone: Coverage ceases 3 residues before the CDR3 finishes, and the germline J gene fills in the end. The V call is TRBV7-8, the J call TRBJ1-5; 11 bases match TRBD1. The CDR3 contains 15 residues. Looked up from germline, CDR1 is SGHVS and CDR2 is FQNEAQ. The V segment lost 4 bases and the J segment 4 bases; nucleotides outside the gene matches: 3. The part of the CDR3 DNA that was read is TGTGCCAGCAGCTCCGGACAGGGGGCGAATCAGCCC. Translation: CASSSGQGANQP. The entire CDR3 is CASSSGQGANQPQHF. The variable domain in full, completed from reference TRBV7-8 and TRBJ1-5, reads GAGVSQSPRYKVAKRGQDVALRCDPISGHVSLFWYQQALGQGPEFLTYFQNEAQLDKSGLPSDRFFAERPEGSVSTLKIQRTQQEDSAVYLCASSSGQGANQPQHFGDGTRLSIL.

Worth noting for this clone: The observed sequence ends 3 residues before the CDR3 terminus, with the missing tail filled in from the germline J gene. The V call is TRBV6-2 or TRBV6-3, the J call TRBJ1-1; 8 positions match TRBD1. This CDR3 comprises 15 residues. Trimming took 6 bases from V and 0 from J; bases not matched to a gene: 6. Germline loops: CDR1 MNHEY, CDR2 SVGEGT. CDR3 DNA (partial): TGTGCCAGCAGACTGCCGGGACAGGTGAACACTGAA. Amino acid sequence: CASRLPGQVNTE. The full CDR3 protein reads CASRLPGQVNTEAFF.

This clone was detected a few times. The read stops 3 residues short of the end of the CDR3; the missing end is completed from the germline J gene. The rearrangement uses TRBV19 and TRBJ2-2, with 13 positions matching TRBD2. The CDR3 totals 16 residues. Germline CDR1 reads LNHDA; CDR2 reads SQIVND (reference sequence). J lost 5 bases, V lost 7 bases, and 7 bases had no gene match. The CDR3 here is CASMRLAGGRTGELFF. CDR3 DNA, as far as it was read: TGTGCCAGTATGAGACTAGCGGGAGGCCGGACCGGGGAG.

Concerning this clone itself: The read ends 3 residues before the CDR3 terminus; that terminus is restored from the germline J gene. The chain combines TRBV5-1 with TRBJ2-7; 9 nucleotides agree with TRBD1. The CDR3 has 15 residues. Germline V gene sequence: CDR1 SGHRS, CDR2 YFSETQ. The junction had 4 bases not matched to a gene; V was cut back by 2 bases and J by 1 base. This CDR3 is CASSFAGTGSYEQYF. CDR3 DNA (partial): TGCGCCAGCAGCTTTGCCGGGACAGGGTCCTACGAG.

This clone occurred many times. The missing CDR3 end, 3 residues past where the read stops, is filled in from the germline J gene. The rearrangement joins TRBV7-7 to TRBJ1-1; 8 bases match TRBD1. The V gene end was trimmed by 1 base and the J gene end by 1 base; junction bases not matched to a gene: 2. The CDR3 is 15 residues long. Germline V gene lookup returns CDR1 SSHAT and CDR2 FNYEAQ (reference sequence). The CDR3 spells CASSLVTGGNTEAFF. The part of the CDR3 DNA that was read is TGTGCCAGCAGCTTAGTAACAGGGGGGAACACTGAA.